This TCR beta chain comes out of a study of T-cell reconstitution after alpha-beta-depleted transplantation in children. This CDR3 comprises 18 residues. Germline lookup yields CDR1 MNHEY and CDR2 SVGAGI. Trimming at V came to 2 bases and at J to 2 bases, leaving 5 bases not matched to a gene. There are many counts of this clonotype. Preparation of the TCRbeta library used unique molecular identifiers. TCRdb independently ran MiXCR on the PCR reads; one entry per CDR3 protein. The sample records roughly 160,000 distinct CDR3 sequences, 8.5% to 14% being singletons. The sample consisted of PBMCs, taken before TCRalphabeta/CD19-depleted stem cell transplant. This receptor was taken from a boy aged 2-15 years with acute myeloid leukemia, due to receive a stem cell transplant. The rearrangement links TRBV6-5 to TRBJ2-3; TRBD2 aligns across 15 bases. The CDR3 loop reads CASSYRTSGRAATDTQYF. The DNA for the CDR3 is TGTGCCAGCAGTTACCGGACTAGCGGGAGGGCCGCCACAGATACGCAGTATTTT.